A selection of T cell receptor beta chains follows, all from one sample in a study of T cells in Graves' hyperthyroidism and ophthalmopathy. TCRdb redid the calling of the multiplex PCR reads with MiXCR, one entry per CDR3 protein. The sample consists of hundreds of thousands of distinct CDR3 sequences, around 39% of them appearing once. Sequencing was performed on blood. Source of these receptors: a man between 18 and 35 years old with Graves' hyperthyroidism. CDR3s include the opening cysteine and the closing phenylalanine or tryptophan. A D gene is named only where the DNA matches it firmly. The size entry is marked missing in some rows and otherwise reads once, few, many or a size class.

16	TRBV7-6	TRBD2	few	TRBJ2-5	CASSLGGGSVSETQYF	TGTGCCAGCAGCTTAGGGGGCGGGAGTGTCTCGGAGACCCAGTACTTC
17	TRBV7-2	.	.	TRBJ2-6	CASSYRAGETGANVLTF	TGTGCCAGCAGCTACAGGGCGGGGGAGACTGGGGCCAACGTCCTGACTTTC
14	TRBV10-3	.	few	TRBJ2-2	CATADGKNTGELFF	TGTGCCACCGCCGACGGAAAGAACACCGGGGAGCTGTTTTTT
15	TRBV4-2	.	.	TRBJ1-4	CASSQEGTFNEKLFF	TGTGCCAGCAGCCAAGAGGGGACGTTTAATGAAAAACTGTTTTTT
15	TRBV2	.	.	TRBJ1-4	CAPGVGEGDNEKLFF	TGTGCCCCCGGCGTAGGAGAAGGGGACAATGAAAAACTGTTTTTT
12	TRBV7-2	.	many	TRBJ1-6	CASSLRNSPLHF	TGTGCCAGCAGCTTGAGGAATTCACCCCTCCACTTT
12	TRBV11-2	.	few	TRBJ1-6	CASSLGPPPLHF	TGTGCCAGCAGCTTAGGGCCCCCACCCCTCCACTTT
13	TRBV6-5	.	many	TRBJ1-1	CASSPRLGTEAFF	TGTGCCAGCAGCCCGAGGCTAGGCACTGAAGCTTTCTTT
15	TRBV2	.	.	TRBJ2-3	CASSGGYLRTDTQYF	TGTGCCAGCAGTGGTGGCTATCTTCGCACAGATACGCAGTATTTT
14	TRBV29-1	TRBD1	many	TRBJ2-2	CSADRGTMTGELFF	TGCAGCGCCGACAGGGGCACAATGACCGGGGAGCTGTTTTTT
13	TRBV20-1	.	many	TRBJ1-1	CSATNLMNTEAFF	TGCAGTGCTACCAACCTGATGAACACTGAAGCTTTCTTT
12	TRBV7-6	.	.	TRBJ1-1	CASSATVTEASF	TGTGCCAGCAGCGCGACAGTCACTGAAGCTTCCTTT
15	TRBV9	.	few	TRBJ1-1	CASSPRTGKNTEAFF	TGTGCCAGCAGCCCCCGGACTGGGAAGAACACTGAAGCTTTCTTT
12	TRBV2	.	many	TRBJ1-1	CASSELVTEAFF	TGTGCCAGCAGTGAGCTAGTTACTGAAGCTTTCTTT
12	TRBV20-1	.	.	TRBJ1-4	CSAKDGNEKLFF	TGCAGTGCTAAGGACGGTAATGAAAAACTGTTTTTT
16	TRBV29-1	.	.	TRBJ2-7	CSVEDPASAGPYEQYF	TGCAGCGTTGAAGATCCGGCCAGCGCCGGGCCCTACGAGCAGTACTTC
14	TRBV9	TRBD1	few	TRBJ1-3	CASSPRQGRNTIYF	TGTGCCAGCAGCCCCCGACAGGGCAGAAACACCATATATTTT
15	TRBV20-1	.	.	TRBJ2-5	CSARHLGERGQPQYF	TGCAGTGCTCGTCACCTTGGGGAGAGAGGGCAGCCCCAGTACTTC
15	TRBV19	TRBD1	.	TRBJ1-1	CASSTNRGLNTEAFF	TGTGCCAGTAGTACGAACAGGGGGCTGAACACTGAAGCTTTCTTT
13	TRBV7-3	TRBD1	many	TRBJ1-1	CATATGENTEAFF	TGTGCCACCGCGACAGGGGAAAACACTGAAGCTTTCTTT
14	TRBV20-1	TRBD2	.	TRBJ2-7	CSARASGSSHEQYF	TGCAGTGCTAGAGCTAGCGGGAGCTCCCACGAGCAGTACTTC
14	TRBV2	.	many	TRBJ2-5	CASSPLSAEETQYF	TGTGCCAGCAGCCCACTCTCGGCGGAGGAGACCCAGTACTTC
13	TRBV29-1	.	many	TRBJ1-2	CSVEDIPDYGYTF	TGCAGCGTTGAAGACATTCCGGACTATGGCTACACCTTC
14	TRBV7-9	TRBD1	.	TRBJ1-2	CASSLEGQVYGYTF	TGTGCCAGCAGCTTAGAGGGACAGGTCTATGGCTACACCTTC
12	TRBV2	.	.	TRBJ2-6	CVSTRGSYVLTF	TGTGTCAGCACTCGGGGATCCTACGTCCTGACTTTC
13	TRBV25-1	.	.	TRBJ1-2	CARDRLVSYGYTF	TGTGCTAGAGATCGGCTCGTCAGCTATGGCTACACCTTC
13	TRBV29-1	.	.	TRBJ1-1	CSVGPGDGDEAFF	TGCAGCGTTGGGCCAGGGGACGGAGATGAAGCTTTCTTT
12	TRBV29-1	.	many	TRBJ2-7	CSVETAAYEQYF	TGCAGCGTTGAGACGGCGGCCTACGAGCAGTACTTC
16	TRBV25-1	.	many	TRBJ1-6	CASSSEGGSYNSPLHF	TGTGCCAGCAGCTCAGAGGGAGGTTCCTATAATTCACCCCTCCACTTT
13	TRBV2	.	many	TRBJ2-2	CASSVRIGGELFF	TGTGCCAGCAGTGTCAGGATTGGGGGGGAGCTGTTTTTT
14	TRBV7-9	.	few	TRBJ2-7	CASSIRQYSYEQYF	TGTGCCAGCAGCATCAGGCAGTACTCCTACGAGCAGTACTTC
15	TRBV19	.	.	TRBJ2-7	CASSIVAREAYEQYF	TGTGCCAGTAGTATAGTTGCCAGGGAAGCCTACGAGCAGTACTTC
16	TRBV29-1	.	.	TRBJ2-6	CSLVVPGSSGANVLTF	TGCAGCTTGGTCGTGCCGGGGAGCTCTGGGGCCAACGTCCTGACTTTC